Shown below are 5 T cell receptor beta chains from a single sample sequenced in a study of CD8+ T cells in alopecia areata. Treatment reported: oral pan-JAK inhibitor, 5-10 mg twice daily. Following RNA extraction, reverse transcription yielded cDNA that acted as the sequencing template. TCRdb's table, derived via immunoSEQ multiplex PCR, lists solely in-frame clones and lacks some. The repertoire holds 200,000 to 250,000 clones, with more than 30% as singletons. This sample comprised CD4+ T cells sorted from blood, obtained at approximately week 30, from a patient treated with tofacitinib. The receptors here all came from a human donor with alopecia areata.

The chain is built from TRBV6-5 and TRBJ1-2, with unresolved D. The CDR3 sequence is 12 residues long. Germline values: CDR1 MNHEY, CDR2 SVGAGI. The germline V and J ends were trimmed by 7 bases and 4 bases, with 10 bases remaining between them. The CDR3 spells CASTRLLYGYTF. CDR3 DNA: TGTGCCAGCACCAGGCTTCTCTATGGCTACACCTTC.

The V gene is TRBV19, the J gene TRBJ2-3, with a possible D match to TRBD2 (6 bases). V lost 5 bases, J lost 6 bases, and 15 bases lay in between. Germline V gene data show CDR1 as LNHDA and CDR2 as SQIVND (reference sequence). This CDR3 region has 14 residues. The CDR3 DNA is TGTGCCAGTAGTCCCCAGGACTACCCCGATACGCAGTATTTT. Residues: CASSPQDYPDTQYF. Complete variable domain (other parts from reference TRBV19 and TRBJ2-3): DGGITQSPKYLFRKEGQNVTLSCEQNLNHDAMYWYRQDPGQGLRLIYYSQIVNDFQKGDIAEGYSVSREKKESFPLTVTSAQKNPTAFYLCASSPQDYPDTQYFGPGTRLTVL.

V and J are TRBV5-1 and TRBJ2-1, with D possibly being TRBD2 (5 bases). Trimming removed 5 bases from V and 4 bases from J, with 16 bases in between. The CDR3 loop spans 15 amino acids. The V gene's germline CDR1 is SGHRS and CDR2 YFSETQ. Here the CDR3 DNA reads TGCGCCAGCAGTGCCGGGAAAGCACCATACAATGAGCAGTTCTTC. This encodes CASSAGKAPYNEQFF.

This clone was observed a few times. The chain combines TRBV11-1 with TRBJ1-1; TRBD1 might be the D (6 bases). The CDR3 consists of 14 residues. Per germline, CDR1 SGHAT and CDR2 FQDESV (reference sequence). V gave up 8 bases and J gave up 1 base, with 14 bases separating them. In DNA form, the CDR3 reads TGTGCCAGCGCGAGGGACACCCCGAACACTGAAGCTTTCTTT. It yields the protein CASARDTPNTEAFF.

The chain uses TRBV2 and TRBJ1-2; 7 bases match TRBD1. Trimming took 5 bases from V and 6 from J; bases not matched to a gene: 9. CDR3 size: 14 residues. Germline V gene lookup returns CDR1 SNHLY and CDR2 FYNNEI. CDR3 loop: CASSLYDRENGYTF. The CDR3 coding sequence is TGTGCCAGCAGTCTCTATGACAGGGAAAATGGCTACACCTTC.